This T cell receptor (beta chain) was recovered during a study of cytomegalovirus exposure and HLA in healthy donors (TCRdb year 2017). Study-wide context: An earlier analysis of around 600 of the donors reported 250 to 350 Gb of sequence data and more than 90 million unique TCR beta sequences from 150 million to 200 million T cells. High-throughput TCR immunosequencing, statistical association of individual TCRs with disease status, and machine learning were combined to predict cytomegalovirus infection status. In the later analysis, no new phenotypic data were used to find candidate immune exposures; instead, reliance was placed on TCR beta sequences and their occurrence across donors. A later genetic analysis took genome-wide SNP genotypes for about three fifths of the 666 donors and used that subset as a discovery cohort. Along with the approximately 670-subject first cohort, a separate validation cohort of over a hundred different subjects was used. The genetic ancestry cluster associated with self-reported Caucasian donors included 80% to 90% of the roughly 400 genotyped donors. The aim of the study was to test whether cataloging public T cell receptors could identify signatures of past pathogen exposure. Across 300 to 500 genotyped donors of the cohort, an average of about 220,000 unique TCR beta nucleotide sequences per donor were sequenced, and roughly 17% of those sequences were non-productive. A later analysis re-examined previously published TCR beta repertoires from more than 600 donors and added high-resolution HLA genotyping to investigate patterns of TCR occurrence. The number of donors typed differed by locus, with roughly 620-630 for A, B, C, DRB1 and DQB1, over 500 for DQA1, 600 to 610 for DPA1, and roughly 450 for DPB1. Four to six DR-DQ haplotypes were handled as single units for association and clustering, since linkage in the cohort was strong. Donor age, sex, ethnicity and CMV serostatus were compiled alongside the repertoire data. An earlier analysis of around 580 of the donors used high-throughput TCR beta sequencing to judge whether each TCR beta V gene segment behaved as functional or pseudogenic. The T cell repertoires of around 730 subjects were profiled by immunosequencing and related to cytomegalovirus serostatus. HLA typing included class I and class II loci at four-digit resolution. Roughly 300 gigabases of sequencing data and around 88 million unique TCR sequences made up an early release that covered nearly 650 HLA-typed donors. All discovery cohort repertoires had been generated using a single sequencing platform.

Turning to this clone: No cognate antigen has been identified for it. Base quality data are lacking; no much larger clone is found one base away.

From V the trimming removes 6 bases and from J it removes 7 bases, while the gene matches leave 12 bases of the junction unaccounted for. Reading from cysteine to phenylalanine, the CDR3 counts 15 amino acids. Here the CDR3 DNA is all that survives: 45 bases in frame from base 1. The germline V gene sets CDR1 to MDHEN and CDR2 to SYDVKM. In total, just over 650 healthy bone marrow donors made up the cohort. Cohort members were all nominally healthy when sampled, although unrecorded immune exposures were likely present. The donor tested CMV seronegative and was one of the 352 seronegative cohort members. Each donor provided a peripheral blood sample, and peripheral blood mononuclear cells were used for TCR beta sequencing. Genomic DNA was extracted from the blood cell samples with the Qiagen DNeasy Blood Extraction Kit. Overall study results and their limits: A further reported finding was that TCR beta sequences accurately predicted the HLA-A and HLA-B alleles for most subjects in the first cohort. A later analysis found that TCR association rates varied across HLA loci, with DRB1 alleles showing the most associated TCRs and HLA-C alleles the fewest. Only TCR beta chains were sequenced in this cohort, and the absence of alpha or paired-chain data limited detectable features. The only immune exposure information available for the cohort was CMV serostatus. In a later analysis, HLA-associated TCR beta chains were found to be more clonally expanded and to have lower generation probabilities than equally common non-associated chains. According to a later analysis, most CMV-associated TCR beta chains appeared to be HLA-restricted, and the HLA associations seemed to be driven largely by CMV exposure. According to a later genetic analysis, donors in an Asian-associated ancestry cluster had fewer N-insertions in productive TCRs than the approximately 710-donor mean. The earlier analysis of 587 of the donors excluded roughly 17 rarely observed V segments, including chromosome 9 orphons, because counts were too low. Linkage disequilibrium might explain the correlated functional status among segregating V segments, but an unknown experimental factor could not be excluded. At a false discovery rate of 0.05, a later analysis linked about 16,000 TCR beta sequences to specific HLA alleles. The study gave a list of some 150 TCR beta chains associated with cytomegalovirus. The authors suggested that the approach could potentially be extended to other disease states and immunological phenotypes. The 87-base-pair reads could not distinguish some IMGT-functional V segments, including TRBV6-2 and TRBV6-3, so those segments were excluded. In a later genetic analysis, a missense DCLRE1C variant was associated with V-gene and J-gene trimming of TCR beta chains, and the association was replicated in an independent cohort. In both the original and validation cohorts, the classifier was reported to diagnose cytomegalovirus status with high specificity and sensitivity. Roughly uniform sequencing depth across donors was assumed in presence/absence analyses, although this assumption may not hold. Across donors, most TCR sequences were observed very rarely, whereas some public TCRs were present in many individuals. A few of the identified cytomegalovirus-associated TCR beta chains were confirmed in vitro to be specific for cytomegalovirus antigens. When HLA alleles, especially DR and DQ, strongly co-occurred, TCR associations were difficult to assign to individual alleles. In an earlier analysis of several hundred of the donors, most TCR beta V segments were observed in productive rearrangements about 87% or about 30% of the time, broadly matching IMGT annotations. In a later analysis, several top co-occurrence clusters were reported to appear linked to parvovirus B19, influenza, CMV and Epstein-Barr virus. Because HLA typing was unavailable for some donors at each locus, only the typed subset was used in association tests. The sequencing pipeline was judged likely to have produced a cluster of highly shared sequence variants as a technical artifact.

Library prep was done by the immunoSEQ multiplex PCR assay. The multiplex PCR relied on a mix of 60 forward primers for TCR Vbeta segments and 13 reverse primers for TCR Jbeta segments. The CDR3 region of rearranged TCR beta genes was amplified from genomic DNA by a multiplex PCR assay. On the Illumina HiSeq System, the amplified TCR beta libraries were sequenced as 87-base-pair reads. The paper's data handling went like this. In a later analysis, tens of millions of unique TCR beta chains were counted across the roughly 610 repertoires, and about 9.9 million of these chains were shared by at least two donors. Raw reads were error-corrected and collapsed into unique sequences by a nearest-neighbor algorithm in which closely related sequences were merged to remove PCR and sequencing errors. CDR3 sequences were aligned to IMGT reference sequences to assign V, D and J gene segments. For a sequence to be retained, a match of at least six nucleotides was required to both a V gene segment and a J gene segment. Rearrangements were classified as productive when the CDR3 lacked stop codons and remained in frame with V and J, and all other rearrangements were classified as non-productive. CDR3 was defined by IMGT convention, running from the second conserved V-encoded cysteine to the conserved J-encoded phenylalanine. The earlier analysis of approximately 590 of the donors excluded any sequence lacking an unambiguous match to a single V gene segment. An earlier analysis of 450 to 650 of the donors called V segments functional above 56.7% productive rearrangements and segregating when the between-donor standard deviation exceeded 5%. A statistical classification framework was built for diagnosing cytomegalovirus status from the catalog of TCR beta chain sequences. In a later analysis, TCR nucleotide sequences were compared against IMGT/GENE-DB human TR gene sequences so that V and J genes could be assigned. Using the TCRdist pipeline, a later analysis assigned CDR3 sequences along with most-parsimonious VDJ recombination scenarios. In a later analysis, each TCR beta chain was defined by its CDR3 amino acid sequence together with its V-gene family, and reads without a unique V-gene family were excluded. A later analysis removed several hundred highly shared, low-generation-probability nucleotide sequences to deal with suspected cross-contamination and a sequencing artifact. For each public chain, a later analysis derived a clonal expansion index from normalized ranks of inferred template counts within each repertoire. Generation probabilities in a later analysis came from a VDJ recombination model fitted to out-of-frame rearrangements, and those results were checked against IGoR. In a later analysis, TCR-TCR, TCR-HLA and TCR-CMV co-occurrence was scored with hypergeometric tests, and a repertoire-size bias correction was applied to TCR pairs. In a later analysis, false discovery rates were estimated by permuting HLA or CMV assignments 20 times. In a later analysis, co-occurring TCRs were grouped with DBSCAN, and TCRdist sequence similarity was added when clustering was performed within HLA-allele-positive subsets. Repertoires with fewer than 30,000 or more than 120,000 public chains were left out of co-occurrence clustering, as were about 5 repertoires with anomalous nucleotide sharing. The source is immuneACCESS, and TCRdb retained only in-frame sequences with V and J called. Part of the clones is not carried over; for the studies checked, unresolved V genes explain less than half of this, and the remainder is unexplained. The DNA was the basis for D and trimming; V, J and clone size are from that table. The sample table lists about 160,000 clones, 75% to 90% of them with a count of one. The ten top clones hold roughly 1.8% of the sample.

This receptor was taken from a woman between 18 and 29 years old in good health and CMV-seronegative. Sequencing input: PBMCs. The receptor chain draws on TRBV28 and TRBJ1-2; 9 bases in the junction line up with TRBD1. The CDR3 is CASSLISGTGTGYTF. At the DNA level, the sequence is TGTGCCAGCAGCTTGATATCCGGGACAGGGACTGGCTACACCTTC.